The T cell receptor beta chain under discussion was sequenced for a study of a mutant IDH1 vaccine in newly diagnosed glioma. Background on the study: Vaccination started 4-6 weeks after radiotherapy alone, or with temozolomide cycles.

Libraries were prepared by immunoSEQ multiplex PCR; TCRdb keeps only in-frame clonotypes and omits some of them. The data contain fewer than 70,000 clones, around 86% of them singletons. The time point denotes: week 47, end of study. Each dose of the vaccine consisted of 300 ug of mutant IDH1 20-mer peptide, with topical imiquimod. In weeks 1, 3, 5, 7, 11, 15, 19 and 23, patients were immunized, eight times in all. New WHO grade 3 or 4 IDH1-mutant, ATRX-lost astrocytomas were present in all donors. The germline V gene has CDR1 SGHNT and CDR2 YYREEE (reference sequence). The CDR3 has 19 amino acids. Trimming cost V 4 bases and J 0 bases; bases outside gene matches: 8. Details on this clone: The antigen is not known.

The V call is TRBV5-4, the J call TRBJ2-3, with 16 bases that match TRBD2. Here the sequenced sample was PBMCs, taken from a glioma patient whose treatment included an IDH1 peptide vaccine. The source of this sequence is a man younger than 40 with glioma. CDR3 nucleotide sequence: TGTGCCAGCAGCCCGTCCGGGACTAGCGGGGGGGAGAGCACAGATACGCAGTATTTT. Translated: CASSPSGTSGGESTDTQYF.